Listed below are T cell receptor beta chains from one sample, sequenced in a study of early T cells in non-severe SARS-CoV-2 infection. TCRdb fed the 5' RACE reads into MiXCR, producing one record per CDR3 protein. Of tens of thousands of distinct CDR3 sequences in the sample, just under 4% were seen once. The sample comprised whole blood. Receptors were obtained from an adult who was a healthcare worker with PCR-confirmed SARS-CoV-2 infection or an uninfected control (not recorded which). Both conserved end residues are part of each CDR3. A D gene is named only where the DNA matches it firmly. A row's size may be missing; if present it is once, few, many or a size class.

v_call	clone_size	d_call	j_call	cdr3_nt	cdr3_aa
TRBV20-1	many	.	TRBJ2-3	TGCAGTGCTCCCTTAGATACGCAGTATTTT	CSAPLDTQYF
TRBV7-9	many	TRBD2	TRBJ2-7	TGTGCCAGCAGCGTAAACCCCGGGACTAGGACGCAATGGGGTCACTACGAGCAGTACTTC	CASSVNPGTRTQWGHYEQYF
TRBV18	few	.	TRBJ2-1	TGTGCCAGCTCACCGAGACAGGCATACAATGAGCAGTTCTTC	CASSPRQAYNEQFF
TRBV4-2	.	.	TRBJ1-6	TGTGCCAGCAGCCAAGATTGGGTTCAGGGAGGATCACCCCTCCACTTT	CASSQDWVQGGSPLHF
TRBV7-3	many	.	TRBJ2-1	TGTGCCAGCAGCCCCCAAGGGAGGAATGAGCAGTTCTTC	CASSPQGRNEQFF
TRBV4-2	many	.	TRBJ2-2	TGTGCCAGCAGCCAAGTGGGACAAAACACCGGGGAGCTGTTTTTT	CASSQVGQNTGELFF
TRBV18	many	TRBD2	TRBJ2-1	TGTGCCAGCTCACCGGGGACTAGCGGGAGTCTGTTCTTC	CASSPGTSGSLFF
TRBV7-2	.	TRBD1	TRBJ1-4	TGTGCCAGCAGCTTAGGGGACAGCACTAATGAAAAACTGTTTTTT	CASSLGDSTNEKLFF
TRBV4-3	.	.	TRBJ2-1	TGCGCCAGCAGCCAAGAGGGGATTGGCACCGAGCAGTTCTTC	CASSQEGIGTEQFF
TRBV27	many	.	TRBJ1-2	TGTGCCAGCAGTTTATCGCCGAGACAGCCCGTAGGCTACACCTTC	CASSLSPRQPVGYTF
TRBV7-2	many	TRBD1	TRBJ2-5	TGTGCCAGCAGCTTAGCCCGGACAGGGGGAAGAGAGACCCAGTACTTC	CASSLARTGGRETQYF
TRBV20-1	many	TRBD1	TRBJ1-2	TGCAGTGCGACGGACAGGGTAGGATCTAGTGGCTACACCTTC	CSATDRVGSSGYTF
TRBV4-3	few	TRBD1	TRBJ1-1	TGCGCCAGCAGCCAATCCCGACAGGGGGCTGGGTACACTGAAGCTTTCTTT	CASSQSRQGAGYTEAFF
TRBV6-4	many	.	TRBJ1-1	TGTGCCAGCAGTGAGGCACGCGGCACTGAAGCTTTCTTT	CASSEARGTEAFF
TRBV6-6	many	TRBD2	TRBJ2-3	TGTGCCAGCACTAGCGGGAGACCGGGTGTAGTATGGGCGCAGTATTTT	CASTSGRPGVVWAQYF
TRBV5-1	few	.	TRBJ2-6	TGCGCCAGCAGCCTGTTGGCTTCCGGCTCTGGGGCCAACGTCCTGACTTTC	CASSLLASGSGANVLTF
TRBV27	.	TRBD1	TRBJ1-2	TGTGCCAGCAGTCCGGACAGGAGCGTCTACGGCTACACCTTC	CASSPDRSVYGYTF
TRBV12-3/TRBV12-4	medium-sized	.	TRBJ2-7	TGTGCCAGCAGCTCCGGCCCCTCAAGCGAGCAGTACTTC	CASSSGPSSEQYF
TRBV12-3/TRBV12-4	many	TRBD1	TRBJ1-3	TGTGCCAGCAGCGGACAGGGCTCTGGAAACACCATATATTTT	CASSGQGSGNTIYF
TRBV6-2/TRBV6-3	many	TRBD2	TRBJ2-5	TGTGCCAGCAGTTTTGGAGGGACTAGCTTAGGCGCAGCCCAGTACTTC	CASSFGGTSLGAAQYF
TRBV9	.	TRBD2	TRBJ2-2	TGTGCCAGCAGCGTAGCGGGACTAGCGGGCCCGCGCCGGGAGCTGTTTTTT	CASSVAGLAGPRRELFF
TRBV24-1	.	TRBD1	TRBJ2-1	TGTGTCACCAGTGATCCCGGGACAGGGCTTTCGGAGCAGTTCTTC	CVTSDPGTGLSEQFF
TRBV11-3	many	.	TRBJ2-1	TGTGCCAGCAGCTTAACCCAAGCCTCCTACAATGAGCAGTTCTTC	CASSLTQASYNEQFF